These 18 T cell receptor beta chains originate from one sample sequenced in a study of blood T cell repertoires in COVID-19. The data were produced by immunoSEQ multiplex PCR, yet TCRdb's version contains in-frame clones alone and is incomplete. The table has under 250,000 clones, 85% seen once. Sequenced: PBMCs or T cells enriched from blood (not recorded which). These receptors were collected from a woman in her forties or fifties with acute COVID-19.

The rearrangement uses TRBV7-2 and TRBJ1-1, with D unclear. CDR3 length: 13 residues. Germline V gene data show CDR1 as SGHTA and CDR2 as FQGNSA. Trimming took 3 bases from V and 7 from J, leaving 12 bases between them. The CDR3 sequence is CASSFLSGNEAFF. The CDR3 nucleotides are TGTGCCAGCAGCTTCCTAAGCGGAAATGAAGCTTTCTTT.

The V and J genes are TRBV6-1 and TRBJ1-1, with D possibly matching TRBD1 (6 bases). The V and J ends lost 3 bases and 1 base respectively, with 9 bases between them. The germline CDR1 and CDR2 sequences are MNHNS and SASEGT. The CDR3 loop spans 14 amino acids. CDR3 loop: CASSERRGNTEAFF. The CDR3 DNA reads TGTGCCAGCAGTGAGCGCAGGGGGAACACTGAAGCTTTCTTT.

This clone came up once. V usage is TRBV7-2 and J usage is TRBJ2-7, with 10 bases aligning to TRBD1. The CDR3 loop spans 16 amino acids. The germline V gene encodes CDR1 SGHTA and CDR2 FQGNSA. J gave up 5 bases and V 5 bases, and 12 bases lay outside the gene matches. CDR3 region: CASSQRRTGTGDEQYF. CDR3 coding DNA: TGTGCCAGCAGCCAACGACGAACCGGGACAGGGGACGAGCAGTACTTC.

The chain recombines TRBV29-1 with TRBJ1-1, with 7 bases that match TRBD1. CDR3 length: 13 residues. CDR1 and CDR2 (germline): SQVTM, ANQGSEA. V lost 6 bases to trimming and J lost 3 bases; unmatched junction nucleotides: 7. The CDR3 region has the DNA TGCAGCGTCGCAGCGACAGGGCACACTGAAGCTTTCTTT. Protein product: CSVAATGHTEAFF.

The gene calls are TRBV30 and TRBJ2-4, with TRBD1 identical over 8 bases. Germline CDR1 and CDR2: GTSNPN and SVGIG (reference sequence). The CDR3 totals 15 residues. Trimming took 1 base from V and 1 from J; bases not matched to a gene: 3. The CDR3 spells CAWSGGDRAKNIQYF. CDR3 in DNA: TGTGCCTGGAGTGGGGGGGACAGGGCCAAAAACATTCAGTACTTC.

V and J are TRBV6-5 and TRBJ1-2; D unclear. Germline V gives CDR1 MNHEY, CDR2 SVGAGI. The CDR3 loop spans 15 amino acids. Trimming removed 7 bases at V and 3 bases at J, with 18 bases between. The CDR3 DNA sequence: TGTGCCAGCATAGCCCCCGGGTCAACCCACTATGGCTACACCTTC. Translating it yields CASIAPGSTHYGYTF.

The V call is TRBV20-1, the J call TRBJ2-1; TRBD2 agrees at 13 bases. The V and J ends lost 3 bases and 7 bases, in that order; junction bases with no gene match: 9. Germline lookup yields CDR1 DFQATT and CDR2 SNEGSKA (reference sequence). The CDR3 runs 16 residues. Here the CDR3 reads CSASKLAGGLGNEQFF. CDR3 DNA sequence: TGCAGTGCTAGTAAACTAGCGGGGGGGCTAGGGAATGAGCAGTTCTTC.

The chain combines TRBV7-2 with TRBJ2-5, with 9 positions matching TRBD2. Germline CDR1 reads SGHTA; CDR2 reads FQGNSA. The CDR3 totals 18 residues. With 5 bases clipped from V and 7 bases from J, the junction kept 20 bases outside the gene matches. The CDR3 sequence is CASSLEGGGAKVYGTQYF. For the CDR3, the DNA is TGTGCCAGCAGCCTAGAGGGCGGGGGGGCCAAGGTATATGGGACCCAGTACTTC.

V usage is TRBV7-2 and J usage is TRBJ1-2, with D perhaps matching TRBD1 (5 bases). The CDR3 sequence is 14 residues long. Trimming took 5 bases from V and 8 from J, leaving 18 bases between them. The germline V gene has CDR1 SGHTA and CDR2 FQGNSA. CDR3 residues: CASSRPDSLGGYTF. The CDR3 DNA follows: TGTGCCAGCAGCCGCCCAGACAGCCTCGGGGGCTACACCTTC.

DNA for the CDR3: TGTGCCAGCTCACCAACAGGGAAAGGAGGAAACACCATATATTTT. Its translation is CASSPTGKGGNTIYF. V usage is TRBV18 and J usage is TRBJ1-3; a possible D gene is TRBD1 (6 bases). Germline values: CDR1 KGHSH, CDR2 LQKENI. Trimming stripped 2 bases from V and 4 bases from J, with 12 bases between. The length of the CDR3 is 15 residues.

CDR3 in amino acids: CASSLGQGRGETQYF. Here the CDR3 DNA reads TGTGCCAGCAGCTTGGGACAGGGACGAGGAGAGACCCAGTACTTC. The chain employs TRBV5-4 and TRBJ2-5, with TRBD1 matching 7 bases. This CDR3 spans 15 amino acids. Germline loops: CDR1 SGHNT, CDR2 YYREEE (reference sequence). Germline trimming cut 0 bases from V and 4 bases from J; bases unmatched to any gene: 6.

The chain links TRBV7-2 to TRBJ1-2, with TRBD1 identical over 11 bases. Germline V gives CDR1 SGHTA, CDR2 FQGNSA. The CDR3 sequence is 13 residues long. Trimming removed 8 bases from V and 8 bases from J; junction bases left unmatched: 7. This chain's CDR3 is CASGGQGAPGYTF. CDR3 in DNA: TGTGCCAGCGGTGGACAGGGGGCACCCGGCTACACCTTC. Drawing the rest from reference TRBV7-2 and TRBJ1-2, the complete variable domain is GAGVSQSPSNKVTEKGKDVELRCDPISGHTALYWYRQSLGQGLEFLIYFQGNSAPDKSGLPSDRFSAERTGGSVSTLTIQRTQQEDSAVYLCASGGQGAPGYTFGSGTRLTVV.

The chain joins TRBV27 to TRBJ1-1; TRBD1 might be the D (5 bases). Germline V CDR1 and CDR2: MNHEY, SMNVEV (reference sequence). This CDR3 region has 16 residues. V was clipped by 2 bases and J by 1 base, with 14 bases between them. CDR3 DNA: TGTGCCAGCAGTTTAAACTGGGGGGATGAGAACACTGAAGCTTTCTTT. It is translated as CASSLNWGDENTEAFF.

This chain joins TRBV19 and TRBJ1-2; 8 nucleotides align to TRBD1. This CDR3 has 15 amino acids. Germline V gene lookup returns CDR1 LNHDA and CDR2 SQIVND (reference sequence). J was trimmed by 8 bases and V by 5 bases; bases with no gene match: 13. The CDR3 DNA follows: TGTGCCAGTAGTCGTACATCCGGGACAGGCGGGGGCTACACCTTC. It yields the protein CASSRTSGTGGGYTF.

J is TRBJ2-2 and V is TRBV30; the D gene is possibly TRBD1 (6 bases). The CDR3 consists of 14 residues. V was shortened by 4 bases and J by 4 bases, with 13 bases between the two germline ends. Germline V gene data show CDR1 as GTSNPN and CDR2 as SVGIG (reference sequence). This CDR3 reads CAWKVGHITGELFF. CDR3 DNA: TGTGCCTGGAAGGTGGGACACATCACCGGGGAGCTGTTTTTT. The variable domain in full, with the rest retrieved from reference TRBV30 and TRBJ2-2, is SQTIHQWPATLVQPVGSPLSLECTVEGTSNPNLYWYRQAAGRGLQLLFYSVGIGQISSEVPQNLSASRPQDRQFILSSKKLLLSDSGFYLCAWKVGHITGELFFGEGSRLTVL.

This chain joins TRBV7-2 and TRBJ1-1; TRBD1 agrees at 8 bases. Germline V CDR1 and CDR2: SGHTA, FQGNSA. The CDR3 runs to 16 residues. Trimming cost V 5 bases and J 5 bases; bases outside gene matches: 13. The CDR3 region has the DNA TGTGCCAGCAGCGGCCGGACAGGGTGGGGGAAAACTGAAGCTTTCTTT. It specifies CASSGRTGWGKTEAFF. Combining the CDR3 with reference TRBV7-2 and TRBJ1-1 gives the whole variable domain GAGVSQSPSNKVTEKGKDVELRCDPISGHTALYWYRQSLGQGLEFLIYFQGNSAPDKSGLPSDRFSAERTGGSVSTLTIQRTQQEDSAVYLCASSGRTGWGKTEAFFGQGTRLTVV.

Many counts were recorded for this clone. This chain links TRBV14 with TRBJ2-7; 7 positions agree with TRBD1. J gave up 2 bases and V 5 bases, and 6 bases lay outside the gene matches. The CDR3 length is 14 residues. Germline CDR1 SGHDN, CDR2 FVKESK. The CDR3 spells CASSFGTVAYEQYF. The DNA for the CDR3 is TGTGCCAGCAGCTTCGGGACAGTCGCCTACGAGCAGTACTTC.

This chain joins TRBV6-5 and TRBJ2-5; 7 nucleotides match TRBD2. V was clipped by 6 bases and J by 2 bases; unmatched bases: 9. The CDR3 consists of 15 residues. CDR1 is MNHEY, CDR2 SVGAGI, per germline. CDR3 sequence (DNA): TGTGCCAGCAGGGTTACTAGCGCCCGGCAAGAGACCCAGTACTTC. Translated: CASRVTSARQETQYF.